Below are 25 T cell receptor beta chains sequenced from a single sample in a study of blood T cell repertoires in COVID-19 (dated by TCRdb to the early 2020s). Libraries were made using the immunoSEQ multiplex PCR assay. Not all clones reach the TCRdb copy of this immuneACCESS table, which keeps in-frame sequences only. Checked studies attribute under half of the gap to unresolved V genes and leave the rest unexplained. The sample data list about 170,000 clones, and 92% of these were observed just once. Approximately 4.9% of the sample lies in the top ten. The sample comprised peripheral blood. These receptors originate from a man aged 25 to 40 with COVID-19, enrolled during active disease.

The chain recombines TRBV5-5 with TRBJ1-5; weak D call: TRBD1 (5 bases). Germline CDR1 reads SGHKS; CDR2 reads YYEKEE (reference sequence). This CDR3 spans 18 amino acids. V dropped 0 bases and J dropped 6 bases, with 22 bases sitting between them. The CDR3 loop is CASSLGPSVRVGAQPQHF. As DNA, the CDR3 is TGTGCCAGCAGCTTGGGTCCCTCTGTCAGGGTAGGCGCTCAGCCCCAGCATTTT.

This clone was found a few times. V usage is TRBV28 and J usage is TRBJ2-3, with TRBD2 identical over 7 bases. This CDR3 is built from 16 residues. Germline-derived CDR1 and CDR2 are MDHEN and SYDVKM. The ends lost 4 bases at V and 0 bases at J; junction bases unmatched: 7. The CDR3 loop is CASSWGGLPSTDTQYF. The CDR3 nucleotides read TGTGCCAGCAGTTGGGGGGGACTCCCTAGCACAGATACGCAGTATTTT.

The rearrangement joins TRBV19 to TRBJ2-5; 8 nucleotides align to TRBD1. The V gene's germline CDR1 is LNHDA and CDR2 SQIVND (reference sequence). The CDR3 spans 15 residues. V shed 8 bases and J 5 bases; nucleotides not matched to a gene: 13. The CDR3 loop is CASQNQGAGGETQYF. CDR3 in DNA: TGTGCCAGTCAAAACCAGGGGGCCGGGGGTGAGACCCAGTACTTC.

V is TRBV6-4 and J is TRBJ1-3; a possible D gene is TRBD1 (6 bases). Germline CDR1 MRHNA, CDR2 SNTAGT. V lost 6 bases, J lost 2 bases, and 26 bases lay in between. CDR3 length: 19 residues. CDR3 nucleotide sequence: TGTGCCAGCAGGACCGGGCGGGGGGCGCGGTATCGTCCTGGAAACACCATATATTTT. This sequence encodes CASRTGRGARYRPGNTIYF.

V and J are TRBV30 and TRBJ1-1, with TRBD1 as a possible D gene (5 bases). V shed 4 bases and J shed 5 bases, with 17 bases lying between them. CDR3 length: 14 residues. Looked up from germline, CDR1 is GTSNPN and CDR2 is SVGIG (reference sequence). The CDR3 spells CAWNSGQGKTEAFF. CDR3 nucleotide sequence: TGTGCCTGGAACAGTGGGCAGGGTAAAACTGAAGCTTTCTTT.

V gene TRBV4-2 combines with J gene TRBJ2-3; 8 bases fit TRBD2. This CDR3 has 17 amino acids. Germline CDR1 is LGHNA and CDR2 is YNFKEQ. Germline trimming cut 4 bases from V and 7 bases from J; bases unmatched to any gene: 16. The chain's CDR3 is CASSPQVSGGGLYTQYF. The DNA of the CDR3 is TGTGCCAGCAGCCCCCAAGTGTCCGGGGGGGGGCTGTATACGCAGTATTTT.

The CDR3 DNA is TGTGCCAGCAGCCTGGAGGGGACCCCGGGCACACCCCTCCACTTT. Residues: CASSLEGTPGTPLHF. J is TRBJ1-6 and V is TRBV7-3, with D perhaps matching TRBD1 (5 bases). Germline V gene lookup returns CDR1 SGHTA and CDR2 FQGTGA. V shed 5 bases and J shed 11 bases, with 19 bases lying between them. The CDR3 consists of 15 residues.

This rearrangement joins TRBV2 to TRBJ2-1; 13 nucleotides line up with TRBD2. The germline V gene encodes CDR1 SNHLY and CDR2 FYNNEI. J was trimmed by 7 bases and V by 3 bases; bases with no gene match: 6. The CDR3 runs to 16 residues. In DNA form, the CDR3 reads TGTGCCAGCAGTGAGGGACTAGCGGGAAGTCTAAATGAGCAGTTCTTC. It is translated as CASSEGLAGSLNEQFF.

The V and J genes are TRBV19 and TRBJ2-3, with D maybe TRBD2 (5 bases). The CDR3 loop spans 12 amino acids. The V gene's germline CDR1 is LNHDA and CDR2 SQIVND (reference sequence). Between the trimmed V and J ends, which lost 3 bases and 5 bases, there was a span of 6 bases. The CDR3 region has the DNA TGTGCCAGTAGTATTCGGGGAGATACGCAGTATTTT. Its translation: CASSIRGDTQYF.

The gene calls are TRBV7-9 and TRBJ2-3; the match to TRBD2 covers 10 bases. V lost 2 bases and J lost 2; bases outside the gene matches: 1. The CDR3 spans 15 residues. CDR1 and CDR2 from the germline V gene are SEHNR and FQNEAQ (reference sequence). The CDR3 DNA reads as TGTGCCAGCAGCTTAAGCGGGGGGGCCACAGATACGCAGTATTTT. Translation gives CASSLSGGATDTQYF.

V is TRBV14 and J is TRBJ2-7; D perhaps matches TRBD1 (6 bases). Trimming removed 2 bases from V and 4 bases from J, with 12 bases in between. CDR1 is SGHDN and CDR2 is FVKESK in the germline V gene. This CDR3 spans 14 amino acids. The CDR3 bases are TGTGCCAGCAGCCAACAACAGGGTATTTACGAGCAGTACTTC. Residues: CASSQQQGIYEQYF.

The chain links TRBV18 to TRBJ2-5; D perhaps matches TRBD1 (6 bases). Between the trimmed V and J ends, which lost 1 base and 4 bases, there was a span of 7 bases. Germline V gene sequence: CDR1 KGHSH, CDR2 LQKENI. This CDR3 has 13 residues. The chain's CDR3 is CASSPQDRETQYF. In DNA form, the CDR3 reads TGTGCCAGCTCACCACAGGACAGAGAGACCCAGTACTTC. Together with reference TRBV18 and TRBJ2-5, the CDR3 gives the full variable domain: NAGVMQNPRHLVRRRGQEARLRCSPMKGHSHVYWYRQLPEEGLKFMVYLQKENIIDESGMPKERFSAEFPKEGPSILRIQQVVRGDSAAYFCASSPQDRETQYFGPGTRLLVL.

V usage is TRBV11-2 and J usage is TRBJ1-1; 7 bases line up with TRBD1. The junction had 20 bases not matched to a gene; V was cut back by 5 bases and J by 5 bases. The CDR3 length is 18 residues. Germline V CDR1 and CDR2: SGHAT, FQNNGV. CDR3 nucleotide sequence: TGTGCCAGCAGCCTTCGGGGGACTTCACAGGGGAAGGCGACTGAAGCTTTCTTT. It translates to CASSLRGTSQGKATEAFF.

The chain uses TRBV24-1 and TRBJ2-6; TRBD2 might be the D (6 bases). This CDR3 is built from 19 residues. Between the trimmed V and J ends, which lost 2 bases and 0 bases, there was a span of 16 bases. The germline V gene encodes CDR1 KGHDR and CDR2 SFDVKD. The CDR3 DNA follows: TGTGCCACCAGTGATTCGTCGGGACTTTCCGCCTCTGGGGCCAACGTCCTGACTTTC. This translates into CATSDSSGLSASGANVLTF.

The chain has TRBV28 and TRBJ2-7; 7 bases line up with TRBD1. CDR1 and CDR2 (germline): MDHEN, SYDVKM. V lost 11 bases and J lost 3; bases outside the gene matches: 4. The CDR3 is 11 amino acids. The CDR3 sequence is CASGTVYEQYF. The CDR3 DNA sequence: TGTGCCTCCGGGACAGTCTACGAGCAGTACTTC.

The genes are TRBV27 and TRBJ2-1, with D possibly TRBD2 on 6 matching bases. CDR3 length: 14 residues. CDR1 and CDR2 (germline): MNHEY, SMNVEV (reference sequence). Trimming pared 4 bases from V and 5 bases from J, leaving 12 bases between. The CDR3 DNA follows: TGTGCCAGCAGTTATGATAGCGGCAACAATGAGCAGTTCTTC. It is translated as CASSYDSGNNEQFF.

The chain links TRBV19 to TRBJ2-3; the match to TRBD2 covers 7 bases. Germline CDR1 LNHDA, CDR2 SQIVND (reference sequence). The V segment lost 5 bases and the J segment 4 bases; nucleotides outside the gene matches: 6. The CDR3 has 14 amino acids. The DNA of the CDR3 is TGTGCCAGTAGTGCGGCGGGAGTAGCAGATACGCAGTATTTT. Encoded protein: CASSAAGVADTQYF.

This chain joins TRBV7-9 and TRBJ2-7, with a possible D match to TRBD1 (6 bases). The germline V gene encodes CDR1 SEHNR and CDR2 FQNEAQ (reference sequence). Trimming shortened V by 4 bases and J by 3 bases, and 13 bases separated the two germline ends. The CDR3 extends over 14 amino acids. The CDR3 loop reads CASSSPRGYYEQYF. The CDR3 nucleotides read TGTGCCAGCAGCTCCCCCAGGGGTTACTACGAGCAGTACTTC.

Written as DNA, the CDR3 is TGTGCCATCAGTGACGGGAGCCCCGCAAATGAGCAGTTCTTC. It is translated as CAISDGSPANEQFF. The chain recombines TRBV10-3 with TRBJ2-1; TRBD2 might be the D (6 bases). CDR3 length equals 14 residues. Trimming left V 3 bases short and J 7 bases short, with 13 bases between. CDR1 ENHRY and CDR2 SYGVKD come from the germline V gene.

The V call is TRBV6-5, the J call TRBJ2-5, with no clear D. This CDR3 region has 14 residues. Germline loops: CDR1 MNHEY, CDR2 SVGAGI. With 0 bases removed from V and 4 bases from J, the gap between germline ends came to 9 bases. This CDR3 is CASSYSLSGETQYF. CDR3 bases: TGTGCCAGCAGTTACTCCCTTTCGGGAGAGACCCAGTACTTC.

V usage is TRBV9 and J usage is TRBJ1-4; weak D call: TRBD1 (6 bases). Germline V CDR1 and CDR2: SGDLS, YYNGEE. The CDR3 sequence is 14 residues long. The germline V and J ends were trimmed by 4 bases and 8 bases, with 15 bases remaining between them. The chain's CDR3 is CASSRGGTDEKLFF. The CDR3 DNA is TGTGCCAGCAGCAGGGGGGGAACAGACGAAAAACTGTTTTTT.

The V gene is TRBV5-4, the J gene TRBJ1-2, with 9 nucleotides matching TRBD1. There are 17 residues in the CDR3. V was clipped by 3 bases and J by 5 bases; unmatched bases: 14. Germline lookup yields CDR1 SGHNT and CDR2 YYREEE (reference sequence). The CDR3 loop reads CASSSPGQGINVYGYTF. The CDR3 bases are TGTGCCAGCAGCTCGCCGGGACAGGGTATCAACGTTTATGGCTACACCTTC. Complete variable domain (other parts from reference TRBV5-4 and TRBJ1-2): ETGVTQSPTHLIKTRGQQVTLRCSSQSGHNTVSWYQQALGQGPQFIFQYYREEENGRGNFPPRFSGLQFPNYSSELNVNALELDDSALYLCASSSPGQGINVYGYTFGSGTRLTVV.

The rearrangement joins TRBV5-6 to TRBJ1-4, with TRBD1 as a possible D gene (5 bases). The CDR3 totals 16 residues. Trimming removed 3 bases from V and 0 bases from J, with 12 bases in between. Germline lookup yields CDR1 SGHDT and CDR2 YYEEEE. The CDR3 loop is CASSSGQVPTNEKLFF. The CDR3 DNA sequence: TGTGCCAGCAGCTCCGGACAAGTTCCAACTAATGAAAAACTGTTTTTT.

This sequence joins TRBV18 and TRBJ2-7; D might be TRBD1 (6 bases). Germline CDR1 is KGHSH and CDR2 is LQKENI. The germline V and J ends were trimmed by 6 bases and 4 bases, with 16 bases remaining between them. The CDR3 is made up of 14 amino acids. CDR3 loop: CASSLGQSLYEQYF. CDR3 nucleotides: TGTGCCAGCTCGCTAGGACAGAGCTTATACGAGCAGTACTTC.

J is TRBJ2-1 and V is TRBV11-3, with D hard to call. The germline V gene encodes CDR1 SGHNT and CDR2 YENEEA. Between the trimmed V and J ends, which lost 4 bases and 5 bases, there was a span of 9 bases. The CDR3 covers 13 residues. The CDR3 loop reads CASSYSPNNEQFF. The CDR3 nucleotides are TGTGCCAGCAGCTACAGCCCAAACAATGAGCAGTTCTTC.